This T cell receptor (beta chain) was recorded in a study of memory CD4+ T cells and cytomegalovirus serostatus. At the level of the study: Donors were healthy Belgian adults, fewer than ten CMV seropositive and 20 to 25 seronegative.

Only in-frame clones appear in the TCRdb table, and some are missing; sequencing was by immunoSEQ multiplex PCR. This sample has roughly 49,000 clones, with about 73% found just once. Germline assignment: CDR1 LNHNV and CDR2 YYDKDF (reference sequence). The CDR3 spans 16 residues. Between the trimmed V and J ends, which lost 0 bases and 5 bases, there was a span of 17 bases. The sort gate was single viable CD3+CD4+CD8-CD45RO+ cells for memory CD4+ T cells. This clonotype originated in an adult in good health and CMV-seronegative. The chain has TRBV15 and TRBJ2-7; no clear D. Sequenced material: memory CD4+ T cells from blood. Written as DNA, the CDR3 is TGTGCCACCAGCAGAGAGGGGTTAGTAACGCCTAACGAGCAGTACTTC. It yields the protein CATSREGLVTPNEQYF.